One and the same sample provided the 21 T cell receptor beta chains below, sequenced in a study of CD8+ T cells in alopecia areata. In each case, RNA was isolated and then reverse transcribed into cDNA as the sequencing template. TCRdb's copy holds only in-frame clones and misses some; the assay was immunoSEQ multiplex PCR. The sample has 150,000 to 250,000 clones; 55% to 70% are singletons. Sample treatment: oral pan-JAK inhibitor, 5-10 mg twice daily. The sample in question was CD4+ T cells sorted from blood, obtained at week 4, from a patient treated with tofacitinib. The receptors derive from a human donor with alopecia areata.

This clone came up a few times. Written as DNA, the CDR3 is TGTGCCAGCAGCCCCGATAGGAGGGGCTACACCTTC. Translation gives CASSPDRRGYTF. The V and J genes are TRBV5-6 and TRBJ1-2; the D is unclear. There are 12 residues in the CDR3. Germline V gene sequence: CDR1 SGHDT, CDR2 YYEEEE. With 4 bases removed from V and 8 bases from J, the gap between germline ends came to 12 bases. Supplemented by reference TRBV5-6 and TRBJ1-2, the full variable domain reads DAGVTQSPTHLIKTRGQQVTLRCSPKSGHDTVSWYQQALGQGPQFIFQYYEEEERQRGNFPDRFSGHQFPNYSSELNVNALLLGDSALYLCASSPDRRGYTFGSGTRLTVV.

This chain links TRBV7-9 with TRBJ2-5; D gene ambiguous. V lost 1 base and J 2 bases, leaving 8 bases between the germline ends. The CDR3 runs 14 residues. Per the germline V gene, CDR1 is SEHNR and CDR2 is FQNEAQ (reference sequence). DNA for the CDR3: TGTGCCAGCAGCTTAGGGGCGGCGCAAGAGACCCAGTACTTC. Protein sequence: CASSLGAAQETQYF.

The chain couples TRBV29-1 to TRBJ1-1, with TRBD1 as a possible D gene (5 bases). Trimming cost V 2 bases and J 7 bases, with 17 bases left between them. This CDR3 has 14 residues. Germline CDR1 is SQVTM and CDR2 is ANQGSEA. The CDR3 spells CSVELRQGRIEAFF. CDR3 sequence (DNA): TGCAGCGTTGAATTGAGGCAGGGACGGATTGAAGCTTTCTTT. Full variable domain (outside the CDR3, taken from reference TRBV29-1 and TRBJ1-1): SAVISQKPSRDICQRGTSLTIQCQVDSQVTMMFWYRQQPGQSLTLIATANQGSEATYESGFVIDKFPISRPNLTFSTLTVSNMSPEDSSIYLCSVELRQGRIEAFFGQGTRLTVV.

The rearrangement uses TRBV28 and TRBJ1-2, with TRBD1 as a possible D gene (5 bases). The V gene's germline CDR1 is MDHEN and CDR2 SYDVKM. The CDR3 is 14 amino acids. The V end was cut by 7 bases, the J end by 0 bases, with 12 bases between. CDR3 DNA: TGTGCCAGCATTAAATCGGGGGCTAACTATGGCTACACCTTC. This encodes CASIKSGANYGYTF.

The chain is built from TRBV25-1 and TRBJ1-2; D remains unclear. Deletions cut 2 bases from V and 8 bases from J, with 6 bases between. The CDR3 consists of 11 residues. The germline CDR1 and CDR2 sequences are MGHDK and SYGVNS. The CDR3 here is CASSESLGYTF. The DNA of the CDR3 is TGTGCCAGCAGTGAAAGCCTCGGCTACACCTTC.

This chain joins TRBV7-8 and TRBJ2-1; 7 nucleotides match TRBD1. Germline lookup yields CDR1 SGHVS and CDR2 FQNEAQ. CDR3 length: 16 residues. J was trimmed by 1 base and V by 3 bases; bases with no gene match: 6. The CDR3 here is CASSLITGVSYNEQFF. CDR3 DNA sequence: TGTGCCAGCAGCTTGATAACAGGGGTATCCTACAATGAGCAGTTCTTC.

The chain is built from TRBV6-1 and TRBJ2-5; 9 bases are a match to TRBD2. Germline CDR1 is MNHNS and CDR2 is SASEGT. Trimming at V came to 6 bases and at J to 4 bases, leaving 9 bases not matched to a gene. The CDR3 covers 15 residues. This CDR3 is CASRGAGGFRETQYF. CDR3 DNA sequence: TGTGCCAGCAGGGGGGCGGGAGGGTTCAGAGAGACCCAGTACTTC.

The chain joins TRBV5-1 to TRBJ2-1; 10 bases are a match to TRBD1. J lost 8 bases, V lost 0 bases, and 8 bases had no gene match. The CDR3 runs 16 residues. Looked up from germline, CDR1 is SGHRS and CDR2 is YFSETQ. Here the CDR3 reads CASSLGAGTGDDEQFF. The CDR3 coding sequence is TGCGCCAGCAGCTTGGGTGCCGGGACAGGGGACGATGAGCAGTTCTTC.

This clone was seen a few times. The chain has TRBV5-6 and TRBJ1-1, with 11 bases matching TRBD1. CDR1 is SGHDT and CDR2 is YYEEEE in the germline V gene. Losses at the gene ends were 7 bases for V and 3 bases for J; bases not matched to a gene: 5. The CDR3 loop spans 14 amino acids. The CDR3 is CASLGQGGHTEAFF. As DNA, the CDR3 is TGTGCCAGCCTGGGACAGGGGGGTCACACTGAAGCTTTCTTT.

The chain joins TRBV5-1 to TRBJ1-3; 10 nucleotides align to TRBD1. Germline CDR1 and CDR2: SGHRS and YFSETQ. The CDR3 loop spans 18 amino acids. Trimming at V came to 0 bases and at J to 0 bases, leaving 6 bases not matched to a gene. Here the CDR3 reads CASSLERQGAVSGNTIYF. In DNA form, the CDR3 reads TGCGCCAGCAGCTTGGAGAGACAGGGGGCAGTCTCTGGAAACACCATATATTTT.

The chain employs TRBV7-2 and TRBJ2-1; D gene unclear. This CDR3 region has 15 residues. Trimming took 5 bases from V and 0 from J, leaving 11 bases between them. The germline gives CDR1 SGHTA, CDR2 FQGNSA. The CDR3 loop reads CASSGGLGSYNEQFF. In DNA form, the CDR3 reads TGTGCCAGCAGCGGTGGTCTGGGCTCCTACAATGAGCAGTTCTTC.

The table lists this clone with a few counts. This chain joins TRBV7-9 and TRBJ2-1; D not certain. Trimming took off 1 base at V and 4 bases at J, with 11 bases between the two ends. CDR1 and CDR2 from the germline V gene are SEHNR and FQNEAQ (reference sequence). The CDR3 extends over 15 amino acids. The chain's CDR3 is CASSLGLVSYNEQFF. As DNA, the CDR3 is TGTGCCAGCAGCTTAGGGTTAGTGTCTTACAATGAGCAGTTCTTC.

The gene calls are TRBV30 and TRBJ1-1, with 12 positions matching TRBD1. With 3 bases clipped from V and 10 bases from J, the junction kept 9 bases outside the gene matches. Germline V gene data show CDR1 as GTSNPN and CDR2 as SVGIG (reference sequence). This CDR3 spans 14 amino acids. CDR3 nucleotide sequence: TGTGCCTGGAGCCCCAGGGACAGGGGGCTTCGAGCTTTCTTT. It encodes CAWSPRDRGLRAFF.

The chain recombines TRBV28 with TRBJ2-6, with D maybe TRBD1 (5 bases). The V and J ends lost 6 bases and 0 bases respectively, with 21 bases between them. CDR1 is MDHEN and CDR2 is SYDVKM in the germline V gene. This CDR3 region has 19 residues. CDR3 loop: CASRPPSGLSRSGANVLTF. CDR3 bases: TGTGCCAGCAGACCACCCTCAGGGTTATCCCGCTCTGGGGCCAACGTCCTGACTTTC.

This clone was seen more than once but under ten times. The rearrangement uses TRBV7-2 and TRBJ2-1; TRBD1 is a possible D gene (6 bases). Looked up from germline, CDR1 is SGHTA and CDR2 is FQGNSA. The CDR3 is 15 amino acids. The ends were cut back, 3 bases at V and 7 bases at J, with 16 bases in the middle. The CDR3 region is CASSFSGGGLNEQFF. CDR3 DNA sequence: TGTGCCAGCAGCTTCAGTGGTGGGGGCCTGAATGAGCAGTTCTTC. Variable domain in full (rest from reference TRBV7-2 and TRBJ2-1): GAGVSQSPSNKVTEKGKDVELRCDPISGHTALYWYRQSLGQGLEFLIYFQGNSAPDKSGLPSDRFSAERTGGSVSTLTIQRTQQEDSAVYLCASSFSGGGLNEQFFGPGTRLTVL.

This clone was seen once. The CDR3 sequence: CSGRGDNEQFF. The DNA for the CDR3 is TGCAGCGGGCGGGGGGACAATGAGCAGTTCTTC. The chain employs TRBV29-1 and TRBJ2-1; 8 positions agree with TRBD2. Germline loops: CDR1 SQVTM, CDR2 ANQGSEA. Losses at the gene ends were 7 bases for V and 5 bases for J; bases not matched to a gene: 1. This CDR3 contains 11 residues.

The chain joins TRBV6-5 to TRBJ2-3; D uncertain. The V gene lost 2 bases and the J gene lost 0 bases, with 6 bases spanning the gap. Germline V gene sequence: CDR1 MNHEY, CDR2 SVGAGI. This CDR3 spans 14 amino acids. The chain's CDR3 is CASSYGWSTDTQYF. The CDR3, as DNA: TGTGCCAGCAGTTACGGGTGGAGCACAGATACGCAGTATTTT.

The J gene is TRBJ1-2, the V gene TRBV2; D unclear. This CDR3 spans 12 amino acids. V dropped 6 bases and J dropped 8 bases, with 13 bases sitting between them. The germline CDR1 and CDR2 sequences are SNHLY and FYNNEI. The CDR3 region is CASSGRIFGYTF. For the CDR3, the DNA is TGTGCCAGCAGCGGACGGATTTTCGGCTACACCTTC.

The table lists this clone with a count of one. The CDR3 nucleotides read TGCAGCACGAGGTCAGGGTTTGACCAGCCCCAGCATTTT. Encoded protein: CSTRSGFDQPQHF. This chain links TRBV29-1 with TRBJ1-5; possibly TRBD1 for D (5 bases). V lost 8 bases and J 7 bases, leaving 18 bases between the germline ends. The CDR3 totals 13 residues. Germline values: CDR1 SQVTM, CDR2 ANQGSEA.

The rearrangement uses TRBV30 and TRBJ1-4; TRBD1 might be the D (6 bases). Germline lookup yields CDR1 GTSNPN and CDR2 SVGIG (reference sequence). Trimming removed 3 bases at V and 8 bases at J, with 10 bases between. This CDR3 comprises 12 residues. CDR3 nucleotide sequence: TGTGCCTGGAGCAGGGGCAAAGAAAAACTGTTTTTT. Amino acids: CAWSRGKEKLFF.

This clone was counted between two and nine times. V gene TRBV18 combines with J gene TRBJ1-6; 11 bases are a match to TRBD1. Germline assignment: CDR1 KGHSH and CDR2 LQKENI. Trimming removed 5 bases from V and 9 bases from J; junction bases left unmatched: 9. The CDR3 spans 16 residues. The CDR3 protein is CASSSERTGGGSPLHF. In DNA, the CDR3 is TGTGCCAGCTCATCGGAAAGGACAGGGGGCGGTTCACCCCTCCACTTT.